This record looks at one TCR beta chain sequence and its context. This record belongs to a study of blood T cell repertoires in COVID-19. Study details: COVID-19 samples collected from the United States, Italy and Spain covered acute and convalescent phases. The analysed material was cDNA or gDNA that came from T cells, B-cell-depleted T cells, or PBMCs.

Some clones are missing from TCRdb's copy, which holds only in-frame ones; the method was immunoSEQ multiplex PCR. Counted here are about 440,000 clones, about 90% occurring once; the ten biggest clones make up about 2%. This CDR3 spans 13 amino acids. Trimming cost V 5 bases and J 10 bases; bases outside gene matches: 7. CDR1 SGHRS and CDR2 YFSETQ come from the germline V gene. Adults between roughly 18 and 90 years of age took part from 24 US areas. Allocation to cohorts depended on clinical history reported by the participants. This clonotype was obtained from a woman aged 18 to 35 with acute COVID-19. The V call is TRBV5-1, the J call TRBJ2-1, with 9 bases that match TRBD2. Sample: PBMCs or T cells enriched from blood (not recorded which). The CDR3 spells CASRGGGAGEQFF. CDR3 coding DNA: TGCGCCAGCAGAGGCGGGGGGGCTGGCGAGCAGTTCTTC.